The 15 T cell receptor beta chains below come from one sample, sequenced in a study of T cells in Graves' hyperthyroidism and ophthalmopathy. Template material for amplifying TCR beta CDR3 regions consisted of RNA transcripts. HTBI primers were the set used in a first-round RT-PCR of the TCR CDR3. Each CDR3 protein gets one entry after TCRdb re-called the multiplex PCR reads with MiXCR. The sample holds fewer than 350,000 distinct CDR3 sequences; around a sixth are singletons and the top ten take 15% to 17%. The source material was blood. Receptor source: a woman aged 40 to 50 with Graves' ophthalmopathy.

The sample holds many counts of this clonotype. The chain joins TRBV4-1 to TRBJ2-7; no clear D. This CDR3 spans 12 amino acids. Trimming pared 3 bases from V and 3 bases from J, leaving 6 bases between. Germline CDR1 MGHRA, CDR2 YSYEKL. The CDR3 DNA reads TGCGCCAGCAGCCACCCCGACTACGAGCAGTACTTC. It specifies CASSHPDYEQYF.

The rearrangement links TRBV7-9 to TRBJ2-5; possible D gene TRBD1, 6 bases. The CDR3 consists of 16 residues. CDR1 and CDR2 from the germline V gene are SEHNR and FQNEAQ (reference sequence). With 1 base removed from V and 3 bases from J, the gap between germline ends came to 15 bases. The CDR3 region has the DNA TGTGCCAGCAGCTTAGTACCCCGGACAGAAGAAGAGACCCAGTACTTC. As protein: CASSLVPRTEEETQYF.

This clonotype appeared many times. The chain carries TRBV7-8 and TRBJ1-2; a possible D gene is TRBD1 (6 bases). The V end was cut by 1 base, the J end by 3 bases, with 18 bases between. This CDR3 region has 17 residues. The germline V gene has CDR1 SGHVS and CDR2 FQNEAQ. CDR3 residues: CASSLELWARGDYGYTF. Here the CDR3 DNA reads TGTGCCAGCAGCTTAGAGCTTTGGGCCAGGGGAGACTATGGCTACACCTTC.

This clonotype has a count of ten or more. This chain links TRBV5-1 with TRBJ2-7, with 7 bases fitting TRBD1. The CDR3 length is 14 residues. CDR1 and CDR2 from the germline V gene are SGHRS and YFSETQ. The V and J ends lost 4 bases and 2 bases, in that order; junction bases with no gene match: 6. The CDR3 region has the DNA TGCGCCAGCAGCCCGGATGGGACAGCCTACGAGCAGTACTTC. It codes for CASSPDGTAYEQYF. Full variable domain (outside the CDR3, taken from reference TRBV5-1 and TRBJ2-7): KAGVTQTPRYLIKTRGQQVTLSCSPISGHRSVSWYQQTPGQGLQFLFEYFSETQRNKGNFPGRFSGRQFSNSRSEMNVSTLELGDSALYLCASSPDGTAYEQYFGPGTRLTVT.

This clonotype has a count of ten or more. This sequence joins TRBV6-2 or TRBV6-3 and TRBJ2-3; no definite D call. Germline V gene lookup returns CDR1 MNHEY and CDR2 SVGEGT. V lost 10 bases and J lost 6, with 20 bases in between. The CDR3 has 14 amino acids. This chain's CDR3 is CAISVAAARDTQYF. As DNA, the CDR3 is TGTGCCATCTCGGTCGCGGCAGCCCGGGATACGCAGTATTTT.

This clonotype was detected many times. The chain couples TRBV20-1 to TRBJ1-2, with 7 positions matching TRBD1. Germline V lookup: CDR1 DFQATT, CDR2 SNEGSKA (reference sequence). The CDR3 length is 17 residues. J lost 5 bases, V lost 5 bases, and 20 bases had no gene match. CDR3 in amino acids: CSAGPPGQTPRKYGYTF. CDR3 bases: TGCAGTGCTGGCCCTCCGGGACAGACCCCGAGAAAGTATGGCTACACCTTC.

This chain connects TRBV19 to TRBJ2-7, with 7 bases matching TRBD1. The CDR3 runs to 13 residues. V trimming: 4 bases; J trimming: 6 bases; junction bases outside the gene matches: 6. Per the germline V gene, CDR1 is LNHDA and CDR2 is SQIVND (reference sequence). In nucleotides, the CDR3 is TGTGCCAGTAGTAGTCAGGGACAGACCGAGCAGTACTTC. It codes for CASSSQGQTEQYF.

This sequence joins TRBV6-1 and TRBJ2-5, with 9 bases identical to TRBD1. V lost 8 bases to trimming and J lost 5 bases; unmatched junction nucleotides: 3. Germline CDR1 MNHNS, CDR2 SASEGT. The CDR3 spans 12 residues. The DNA for the CDR3 is TGTGCCAGCGGACAGGGGCGCGAGACCCAGTACTTC. It encodes CASGQGRETQYF.

V and J are TRBV30 and TRBJ2-5; 7 nucleotides agree with TRBD1. Trimming at V came to 2 bases and at J to 5 bases, leaving 11 bases not matched to a gene. The germline gives CDR1 GTSNPN, CDR2 SVGIG (reference sequence). This CDR3 has 15 amino acids. The CDR3 region is CAWSTHRQGMETQYF. CDR3 coding DNA: TGTGCCTGGAGTACACATCGACAGGGAATGGAGACCCAGTACTTC.

This clonotype was observed many times. The J gene is TRBJ1-5, the V gene TRBV19, with D hard to call. V lost 3 bases, J lost 0 bases, and 12 bases lay in between. Per germline, CDR1 LNHDA and CDR2 SQIVND (reference sequence). This CDR3 has 16 amino acids. For the CDR3, the DNA is TGTGCCAGTAGTATTCTGAGGGTCTCTAGCAATCAGCCCCAGCATTTT. Translation: CASSILRVSSNQPQHF.

Only a few counts were recorded for this clonotype. The chain employs TRBV18 and TRBJ2-7; 15 bases are shared with TRBD2. CDR1 is KGHSH and CDR2 is LQKENI in the germline V gene. This CDR3 is 18 amino acids long. V shed 3 bases, J shed 4 bases, and the junction held 10 bases outside the gene matches. CDR3 loop: CASSPDDGLAGGYYEQYF. CDR3 DNA: TGTGCCAGCTCACCTGACGATGGACTAGCGGGAGGGTATTACGAGCAGTACTTC.

This clonotype showed up many times. This rearrangement joins TRBV2 to TRBJ2-7; TRBD1 agrees at 7 bases. Germline CDR1 and CDR2: SNHLY and FYNNEI. Unmatched junction bases numbered 4, after V lost 5 bases and J lost 0 bases. This CDR3 spans 14 amino acids. The DNA for the CDR3 is TGTGCCAGCAGTTCCGGGACAGTCTCCTACGAGCAGTACTTC. Protein product: CASSSGTVSYEQYF.

This clonotype was detected many times. The rearrangement uses TRBV20-1 and TRBJ2-5; perhaps TRBD1 as D (5 bases). Germline V lookup: CDR1 DFQATT, CDR2 SNEGSKA (reference sequence). The CDR3 runs 12 residues. V lost 3 bases, J lost 5 bases, and 10 bases lay in between. In DNA form, the CDR3 reads TGCAGTGCTAGTGGGGCTAGGGAGACCCAGTACTTC. Encoded protein: CSASGARETQYF.

This clonotype has at least ten counts. The rearrangement joins TRBV6-5 to TRBJ1-2; possibly TRBD1 for D (6 bases). This CDR3 is built from 13 residues. V was clipped by 2 bases and J by 4 bases, with 8 bases between them. The V gene's germline CDR1 is MNHEY and CDR2 SVGAGI. CDR3 amino acids: CASSYGGLYGYTF. CDR3 nucleotide sequence: TGTGCCAGCAGTTACGGGGGGCTCTATGGCTACACCTTC.

This clonotype was seen repeatedly, ten times or more. J is TRBJ2-7 and V is TRBV7-6; TRBD1 might be the D (6 bases). Looked up from germline, CDR1 is SGHVS and CDR2 is FNYEAQ. The ends were cut back, 6 bases at V and 3 bases at J, with 15 bases in the middle. The CDR3 runs 14 residues. DNA of the CDR3: TGTGCCAGCAGTCCAAACAGGGATCTCTACGAGCAGTACTTC. Translating gives CASSPNRDLYEQYF.